This is a list of T cell receptor beta chains from one sample in a study of blood T cell repertoires in COVID-19. Profiled with immunoSEQ multiplex PCR; TCRdb holds only in-frame clones, not every one. The table lists 650,000 to 800,000 clones, 80% to 90% of them singletons. The sequenced sample was peripheral blood. The receptors derive from a woman between 18 and 29 years old with acute or convalescent COVID-19. Each CDR3 is given with its conserved first and last residue. Fields, in order: V gene, CDR3 protein.

v_gene: TRBV27; CDR3aa: CASSPGTAEQYF
v_gene: TRBV7-2; CDR3aa: CASSLGGTKAFF
v_gene: TRBV12-3/TRBV12-4; CDR3aa: CASSLGANQPQHF
v_gene: TRBV19; CDR3aa: CASSIDGGPKNIQYF
v_gene: TRBV21-1; CDR3aa: CASSKVLQVEDEKLFF
v_gene: TRBV5-1; CDR3aa: CASSLALGAGEQYF
v_gene: TRBV2; CDR3aa: CASSEDRYTEAFF
v_gene: TRBV11-2; CDR3aa: CASSLTGGVAKNIQYF
v_gene: TRBV2; CDR3aa: CASSENPGLTGNTIYF
v_gene: TRBV28; CDR3aa: CATTDRPNYGYTF
v_gene: TRBV27; CDR3aa: CASSFGRNYEQYF
v_gene: TRBV6-5; CDR3aa: CASSYSPGQFEAFF
v_gene: TRBV6-5; CDR3aa: CASSYSPPTSGGVQYF
v_gene: TRBV2; CDR3aa: CASSEDRVNSPLHF
v_gene: TRBV21-1; CDR3aa: CASGKGQGAQGYGYTF
v_gene: TRBV7-3; CDR3aa: CASSRSSSYNSPLHF
v_gene: TRBV5-1; CDR3aa: CASSLGERSNQPQHF
v_gene: TRBV9; CDR3aa: CASSAGGEDYGYTF
v_gene: TRBV7-3; CDR3aa: CASTSLTSGGPNEQFF
v_gene: TRBV13; CDR3aa: CASSLGTSGDPFNEQFF